This paragraph reports one T cell receptor (beta chain). The sample is drawn from a study of control samples from healthy donors and cancer patients. V was cut by 6 bases and J by 3 bases, with 11 bases left in between. This CDR3 comprises 13 residues. CDR1 and CDR2 (germline): MNHEY, SVGAGI. The data were produced by immunoSEQ multiplex PCR, yet TCRdb's version contains in-frame clones alone and is incomplete. The table shows about 180,000 clones, with around 90% occurring only once. The material sequenced was blood. This rearrangement joins TRBV6-5 to TRBJ1-1, with a possible D match to TRBD1 (5 bases). The TCR sequence derives from a woman aged 50 to 65 in good health. DNA for the CDR3: TGTGCCAGCAGAGTCGCGGGGGACACTGAAGCTTTCTTT. It codes for CASRVAGDTEAFF.